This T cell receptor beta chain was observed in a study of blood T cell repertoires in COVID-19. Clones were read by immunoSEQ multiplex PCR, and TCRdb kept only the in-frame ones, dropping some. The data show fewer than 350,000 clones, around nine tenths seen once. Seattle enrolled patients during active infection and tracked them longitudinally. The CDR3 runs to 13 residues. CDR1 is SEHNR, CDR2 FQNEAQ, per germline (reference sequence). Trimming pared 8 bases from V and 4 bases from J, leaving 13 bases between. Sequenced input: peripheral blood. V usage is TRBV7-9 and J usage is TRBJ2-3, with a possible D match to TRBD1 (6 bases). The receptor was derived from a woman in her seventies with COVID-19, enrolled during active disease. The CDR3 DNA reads TGTGCCAGCCGACAGGAGGCTCCAGATACGCAGTATTTT. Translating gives CASRQEAPDTQYF.